These 11 T cell receptor beta chains originate from one sample sequenced in a study of cytomegalovirus exposure and HLA in healthy donors. A multiplex PCR was run with 60 Vbeta primers and 13 Jbeta primers. The table came from immunoSEQ multiplex PCR; TCRdb's copy has only in-frame clones and leaves some out. The table has about 120,000 clones, around 60% seen once; the top ten hold roughly 9.8%. Sequencing was performed on PBMCs. These receptors were collected from a woman aged 40 to 49 in good health and CMV-seropositive.

The V gene is TRBV7-3, the J gene TRBJ2-3, with D maybe TRBD2 (5 bases). The CDR3 totals 16 residues. Germline lookup yields CDR1 SGHTA and CDR2 FQGTGA. Trimming stripped 0 bases from V and 5 bases from J, with 15 bases between. DNA of the CDR3: TGTGCCAGCAGCTTAACAAGCGGTGAGATCGGAGATACGCAGTATTTT. Translated: CASSLTSGEIGDTQYF.

In this sample, this clone turned up a few times. The chain couples TRBV19 to TRBJ2-7; TRBD2 matches 10 bases. J gave up 5 bases and V 4 bases, and 5 bases lay outside the gene matches. The CDR3 consists of 14 residues. Germline CDR1 reads LNHDA; CDR2 reads SQIVND (reference sequence). The DNA of the CDR3 is TGTGCCAGTAGTAGCCTAGCGGGAGCCAACGAGCAGTACTTC. Its protein is CASSSLAGANEQYF.

The chain links TRBV11-1 to TRBJ2-6; TRBD2 agrees at 7 bases. The CDR3 has 18 residues. The trim removed 3 bases at V and 0 bases at J, leaving 8 bases unmatched. Germline loops: CDR1 SGHAT, CDR2 FQDESV (reference sequence). For the CDR3, the DNA is TGTGCCAGCAGCTTCAACGCGGGAGCCAGCTCTGGGGCCAACGTCCTGACTTTC. It translates to CASSFNAGASSGANVLTF.

Regarding this clone: The junction and the germline gene differ at one end; a read error may be behind it. CDR3 DNA sequence: TGCAGCGCTGAAAAGGGACAGCACACTGAAGCTTTCTTT. Translation gives CSAEKGQHTEAFF. The chain joins TRBV29-1 to TRBJ1-1, with 7 bases that match TRBD1. This CDR3 is built from 13 residues. The germline CDR1 and CDR2 sequences are SQVTM and ANQGSEA.

This clone was picked up a small number of times. The genes are TRBV7-2 and TRBJ2-1; D is possibly TRBD1 (6 bases). Trimming cost V 3 bases and J 10 bases, with 10 bases left between them. Germline loops: CDR1 SGHTA, CDR2 FQGNSA. CDR3 size: 12 residues. CDR3 DNA: TGTGCCAGCAGCTTGACAGGTGACGAGCAGTTCTTC. Protein product: CASSLTGDEQFF.

The gene calls are TRBV5-1 and TRBJ1-4; 8 positions match TRBD1. V shed 4 bases and J 7 bases; nucleotides not matched to a gene: 9. This CDR3 spans 15 amino acids. Germline CDR1 is SGHRS and CDR2 is YFSETQ. The CDR3 coding sequence is TGCGCCAGCAGCGCGGACAGGGTTGGGGGTGAAAAACTGTTTTTT. This gives the protein CASSADRVGGEKLFF. The full variable domain, with the rest looked up from reference TRBV5-1 and TRBJ1-4, is KAGVTQTPRYLIKTRGQQVTLSCSPISGHRSVSWYQQTPGQGLQFLFEYFSETQRNKGNFPGRFSGRQFSNSRSEMNVSTLELGDSALYLCASSADRVGGEKLFFGSGTQLSVL.

The genes are TRBV19 and TRBJ1-5; D may be TRBD1 (6 bases). The CDR3 sequence is 15 residues long. Germline V gene sequence: CDR1 LNHDA, CDR2 SQIVND (reference sequence). Deletions cut 5 bases from V and 6 bases from J, with 17 bases between. CDR3 DNA sequence: TGTGCCAGTAGTCCACGAAACAGGGACGGTCAGCCCCAGCATTTT. Protein product: CASSPRNRDGQPQHF.

The chain has TRBV28 and TRBJ2-7, with D hard to call. The germline V and J ends were trimmed by 5 bases and 5 bases, with 16 bases remaining between them. CDR3 length equals 14 residues. Per germline, CDR1 MDHEN and CDR2 SYDVKM. CDR3 sequence: CASSGRPGPNEQYF. The CDR3 DNA follows: TGTGCCAGCAGTGGGCGACCAGGCCCTAACGAGCAGTACTTC.

The J gene is TRBJ2-6, the V gene TRBV19; TRBD2 is a possible D gene (6 bases). V was trimmed by 3 bases and J by 0 bases, leaving 12 bases between them. This CDR3 comprises 17 residues. Germline CDR1 is LNHDA and CDR2 is SQIVND (reference sequence). The CDR3 protein is CASSIWGRSSGANVLTF. CDR3 bases: TGTGCCAGTAGTATCTGGGGGAGGAGCTCTGGGGCCAACGTCCTGACTTTC.

This clone appeared once. The junction departs from germline at one end; a sequencing error may be responsible. This sequence joins TRBV7-7 and TRBJ2-1; 8 positions match TRBD1. Germline assignment: CDR1 SSHAT and CDR2 FNYEAQ (reference sequence). This CDR3 contains 13 residues. The CDR3 reads CASSPRTGNEQFF. DNA of the CDR3: TGTGCTAGCAGCCCGAGGACAGGGAATGAGCAGTTCTTC.

The chain couples TRBV30 to TRBJ2-7; TRBD1 matches 8 bases. Germline assignment: CDR1 GTSNPN and CDR2 SVGIG (reference sequence). The CDR3 is 17 amino acids. V trimming: 0 bases; J trimming: 5 bases; junction bases outside the gene matches: 15. For the CDR3, the DNA is TGTGCCTGGAGTGTAGGCGACGGCAGGGGGCGCCGGGACGAGCAGTACTTC. It translates to CAWSVGDGRGRRDEQYF.